One sample yielded the 14 T cell receptor beta chains listed below, sequenced in a study of vaccination and CD4 T cells after COVID-19. No antigen has been assigned to these receptors. Time point defined: late sampling 161 to 241 days after vaccination in a few convalescent patients. Described treatment: approximately 9-day PBMC culture with coronavirus spike peptide pools or control peptides (ViraFEST assay). The Oncomine TCR Beta short-read assay was applied to DNA of cultured CD4+ T cells. TCRdb recomputed calls from the PCR reads with MiXCR, one row per CDR3 protein. The data contain roughly 15,000 distinct CDR3 sequences, more than 45% of them singletons. The input for sequencing was CD4+ T cells from blood, cultured in vitro, taken about 7 months after SARS-CoV-2 vaccination. The receptors were sampled from a human donor who had recovered from COVID-19.

This chain connects TRBV6-1 to TRBJ2-2; TRBD2 is a possible D gene (5 bases). The CDR3 is 12 residues long. CDR1 MNHNS and CDR2 SASEGT come from the germline V gene. Deletions cut 6 bases from V and 5 bases from J, with 7 bases between. The CDR3 is CASRLGTGELFF. CDR3 bases: TGTGCCAGCAGACTAGGGACCGGGGAGCTGTTTTTT.

This clonotype was counted a single time. This chain links TRBV11-3 with TRBJ2-2, with 7 bases fitting TRBD2. CDR1 is SGHNT, CDR2 YENEEA, per germline. With 3 bases clipped from V and 6 bases from J, the junction kept 10 bases outside the gene matches. The CDR3 totals 16 residues. CDR3 region: CASSLPRAGAAGELFF. For the CDR3, the DNA is TGTGCCAGCAGCTTGCCCCGGGCGGGAGCTGCCGGGGAGCTGTTTTTT.

This sequence joins TRBV4-2 and TRBJ2-3, with D tentatively TRBD1 (5 bases). Trimming took 1 base from V and 6 from J, leaving 11 bases between them. Germline values: CDR1 LGHNA, CDR2 YNFKEQ. The CDR3 has 14 amino acids. The CDR3 DNA reads as TGTGCCAGCAGCCAAGTCTTCCAGGGTGATACGCAGTATTTT. It is translated as CASSQVFQGDTQYF.

The chain joins TRBV27 to TRBJ2-5; 14 bases line up with TRBD2. Germline V CDR1 and CDR2: MNHEY, SMNVEV (reference sequence). There are 18 residues in the CDR3. V was clipped by 5 bases and J by 4 bases; unmatched bases: 12. The CDR3 sequence is CASSPKRPGTSGGETQYF. Here the CDR3 DNA reads TGTGCCAGCAGTCCAAAACGCCCCGGGACTAGCGGGGGAGAGACCCAGTACTTC.

The chain joins TRBV10-3 to TRBJ2-7; TRBD2 matches at 7 bases. J lost 10 bases, V lost 0 bases, and 6 bases had no gene match. Per the germline V gene, CDR1 is ENHRY and CDR2 is SYGVKD. CDR3 length: 13 residues. The CDR3 bases are TGTGCCATCAGTGAGTCCGGCGGGGGTAAACAGTACTTC. Encoded protein: CAISESGGGKQYF.

The rearrangement links TRBV20-1 to TRBJ2-1; 9 nucleotides match TRBD2. CDR1 DFQATT and CDR2 SNEGSKA come from the germline V gene (reference sequence). The CDR3 has 13 amino acids. CDR3 protein: CRGASGTYNEQFF. The CDR3 DNA reads TGCAGGGGGGCTAGCGGGACCTACAATGAGCAGTTCTTC.

The chain combines TRBV20-1 with TRBJ2-7; 14 bases match TRBD2. CDR1 and CDR2 from the germline V gene are DFQATT and SNEGSKA (reference sequence). The CDR3 has 16 residues. Trimming at V came to 3 bases and at J to 2 bases, leaving 6 bases not matched to a gene. CDR3 nucleotides: TGCAGTGCTAGCGGACTAGCGGGAGGAACAACCTACGAGCAGTACTTC. Translation: CSASGLAGGTTYEQYF.

The genes are TRBV7-2 and TRBJ2-7; maybe TRBD2 (6 bases). Per the germline V gene, CDR1 is SGHTA and CDR2 is FQGNSA. The CDR3 spans 13 residues. The V gene lost 8 bases and the J gene lost 4 bases, with 15 bases spanning the gap. For the CDR3, the DNA is TGTGCCAGCCGCGCGGGGAATATGTACGAGCAGTACTTC. Residues: CASRAGNMYEQYF. The full variable domain, rest sourced from reference TRBV7-2 and TRBJ2-7, is GAGVSQSPSNKVTEKGKDVELRCDPISGHTALYWYRQSLGQGLEFLIYFQGNSAPDKSGLPSDRFSAERTGGSVSTLTIQRTQQEDSAVYLCASRAGNMYEQYFGPGTRLTVT.

The chain recombines TRBV28 with TRBJ2-5, with 9 positions matching TRBD2. The V and J ends lost 5 bases and 5 bases, in that order; junction bases with no gene match: 6. From germline, CDR1 is MDHEN and CDR2 SYDVKM. This CDR3 spans 14 amino acids. CDR3: CASSEAGGRETQYF. The CDR3 DNA follows: TGTGCCAGCAGTGAAGCGGGGGGTCGGGAGACCCAGTACTTC.

In its sample, this clonotype was seen a few times. The chain combines TRBV19 with TRBJ2-7, with TRBD2 matching 8 bases. This CDR3 is 13 amino acids long. Trimming at V came to 6 bases and at J to 0 bases, leaving 1 base not matched to a gene. Germline loops: CDR1 LNHDA, CDR2 SQIVND (reference sequence). The chain's CDR3 is CASRTSGSYEQYF. The DNA of the CDR3 is TGTGCCAGTAGAACTAGCGGCTCCTACGAGCAGTACTTC. Combining the CDR3 with reference TRBV19 and TRBJ2-7 gives the whole variable domain DGGITQSPKYLFRKEGQNVTLSCEQNLNHDAMYWYRQDPGQGLRLIYYSQIVNDFQKGDIAEGYSVSREKKESFPLTVTSAQKNPTAFYLCASRTSGSYEQYFGPGTRLTVT.

With respect to this clonotype: A far larger clone is one nucleotide away, so this likely arose from a read error. The chain joins TRBV10-3 to TRBJ2-7, with D unclear. CDR3 length: 17 residues. Trimming took off 2 bases at V and 7 bases at J, with 24 bases between the two ends. The germline CDR1 and CDR2 sequences are ENHRY and SYGVKD. The CDR3 DNA follows: TGTGCCATCAGTGAGATCGTTTTTGTGGGCTCCTACAATGAGCAGTACTTC. This sequence encodes CAISEIVFVGSYNEQYF.

The chain couples TRBV19 to TRBJ1-6; possibly TRBD1 for D (5 bases). The CDR3 runs 14 residues. Trimming took off 8 bases at V and 7 bases at J, with 15 bases between the two ends. Germline assignment: CDR1 LNHDA and CDR2 SQIVND (reference sequence). The CDR3 reads CASSPGRGNSPLHF. The CDR3 bases are TGTGCCAGTTCTCCGGGACGGGGAAATTCACCCCTCCACTTT. The whole variable domain, remainder taken from reference TRBV19 and TRBJ1-6, is DGGITQSPKYLFRKEGQNVTLSCEQNLNHDAMYWYRQDPGQGLRLIYYSQIVNDFQKGDIAEGYSVSREKKESFPLTVTSAQKNPTAFYLCASSPGRGNSPLHFGNGTRLTVT.

The chain combines TRBV7-9 with TRBJ2-7; the D is unclear. Germline CDR1 SEHNR, CDR2 FQNEAQ (reference sequence). Trimming pared 5 bases from V and 7 bases from J, leaving 12 bases between. This CDR3 is 12 amino acids long. In DNA, the CDR3 is TGTGCCAGCAGCCCACGGGTTGGGGAGCAGTACTTC. Its protein product is CASSPRVGEQYF.

Turning to this clonotype: Germline and junction disagree at one end, which may indicate a read error. The gene calls are TRBV6-5 and TRBJ2-1, with D possibly being TRBD2 (7 bases). This CDR3 is 18 amino acids long. Germline lookup yields CDR1 MNHEY and CDR2 SVGAGI. CDR3 residues: CAGSCFGGPLEVADEQFF. The CDR3 DNA is TGTGCCGGCAGTTGCTTCGGGGGGCCCCTGGAAGTAGCTGATGAGCAGTTCTTC.